This T cell receptor (beta chain) came from a study of blood T cell repertoires in COVID-19. Study information: The samples span acute and convalescent COVID-19 from the United States, Italy and Spain. Sample material is recorded as cDNA or gDNA derived from T cells, B-cell-depleted T cells, or PBMCs.

Original data processing: Estimated nucleated cell counts came from reference gene primer amplification. Only in-frame clones appear in the TCRdb table, and some are missing; sequencing was by immunoSEQ multiplex PCR. V, J and clone size are taken as reported in that table, and D and trimming were inferred from the DNA itself. The table includes 150,000 to 200,000 clones, around 90% detected once. Per the germline V gene, CDR1 is LNHDA and CDR2 is SQIVND (reference sequence). V dropped 9 bases and J dropped 1 base, with 19 bases sitting between them. CDR3 length: 16 amino acids. In this sample, this clone turned up a few times.

The clonotype was recovered from a human donor in a cohort sampled during active COVID-19. The sequenced sample was peripheral blood. This chain joins TRBV19 and TRBJ2-4; tentatively, D is TRBD1 (5 bases). DNA of the CDR3: TGTGCCAGCTCCGACGACAGCAGGTCGGCCAAAAACATTCAGTACTTC. This translates into CASSDDSRSAKNIQYF.